This is a list of T cell receptor beta chains from one sample in a study of OX40 agonist ivuxolimab in advanced cancers. This table comes from immunoSEQ multiplex PCR, and its TCRdb copy is limited to in-frame clones, with some not included. The table shows some 86,000 clones, with around 90% occurring only once. Source: CD4+ or CD8+ T cells sorted from blood, taken in a trial of the OX40 agonist ivuxolimab. These receptors were taken from an adult with an advanced solid tumor such as melanoma, head and neck, liver or kidney cancer. The CDR3 runs from the conserved cysteine through the conserved F or W. D genes are given only for firm matches. The size of a clone is reported for some rows only, either as once, few or many, or as a class for expanded clones.

V gene	clone size	D gene	J gene	CDR3 DNA	CDR3 protein
TRBV7-3	NA	TRBD1	TRBJ2-7	TGTGCCAGCAGCATAACCGGGACAGGGGGCCTCAACGAGCAGTACTTC	CASSITGTGGLNEQYF
TRBV28	few	TRBD1	TRBJ1-1	TGTGCCAGCAGTTTAAGGGGGCTCACTGAAGCTTTCTTT	CASSLRGLTEAFF
TRBV15	NA	NA	TRBJ1-2	TGTGCCACCAGCAGAGAGGACAGCAACTATGGCTACACCTTC	CATSREDSNYGYTF
TRBV2	NA	NA	TRBJ2-7	TGTGCCAGCACAGGGGACTCCTACGAGCAGTACTTC	CASTGDSYEQYF
TRBV6-5	NA	NA	TRBJ1-3	TGTGCCAGCAGGATTAGCAACACCATATATTTT	CASRISNTIYF
TRBV2	NA	NA	TRBJ1-5	TGTGCCAGCAGTGAGGGGGTTAGCAATCAGCCCCAGCATTTT	CASSEGVSNQPQHF
TRBV2	once	TRBD1	TRBJ2-6	TGTGCCAGCAGGGACGACAGGGGGCTTTCGTTCGTCCTGACTTTC	CASRDDRGLSFVLTF
TRBV6-4	NA	NA	TRBJ2-1	TGTGCCAGCCGTGTGGGGGCGGAGTACAATGAGCAGTTCTTC	CASRVGAEYNEQFF
TRBV28	NA	NA	TRBJ1-1	TGTGCCAGCATCGCTAATATGAACACTGAAGCTTTCTTT	CASIANMNTEAFF
TRBV11-3	NA	NA	TRBJ2-7	TGTGCCAGCAGCTTAGGAGGGGGCACGGGAGACGAGCAGTACTTC	CASSLGGGTGDEQYF
TRBV28	NA	TRBD1	TRBJ1-2	TGTGCCAGCAGTTCGACCGGACAGGGGCCTAAGGATGGCTACACCTTC	CASSSTGQGPKDGYTF
TRBV5-1	NA	NA	TRBJ2-1	TGCGCCAGCAGCTTAAACAATGAGCAGTTCTTC	CASSLNNEQFF
TRBV7-3	NA	TRBD2	TRBJ2-5	TGTGCCAGCAGCTTCCAAGGACTAGCGGGAGTTGGCCAAGAGACCCAGTACTTC	CASSFQGLAGVGQETQYF
TRBV7-8	NA	NA	TRBJ2-1	TGTGCCAGCAGCTTAGCGTTGGATGAGCAGTTCTTC	CASSLALDEQFF
TRBV6-5	once	TRBD2	TRBJ2-5	TGTGCCAGCGGGAGGGACGCCCAAGAGACCCAGTACTTC	CASGRDAQETQYF
TRBV29-1	NA	NA	TRBJ1-1	TGCAGCGCAACAGGGACGGACACTGAAGCTTTCTTT	CSATGTDTEAFF
TRBV7-3	once	NA	TRBJ2-3	TGTGCCAGCAGCTTAACCATGGCAGATACGCAGTATTTT	CASSLTMADTQYF
TRBV18	NA	TRBD2	TRBJ2-1	TGTGCCAGCTCACAGGGACTAGCGGGAGGGAATTATGAGCAGTTCTTC	CASSQGLAGGNYEQFF
TRBV10-1	NA	NA	TRBJ2-7	TGCGCCAGCTACAGGGTCGTTCTTCACGAGCAGTACTTC	CASYRVVLHEQYF
TRBV5-4	NA	NA	TRBJ1-2	TGTGCCAGCAGCTCCGGGACAACCAGCTATGGCTACACCTTC	CASSSGTTSYGYTF
TRBV5-6	NA	TRBD1	TRBJ2-7	TGTGCCAGCAGCTCCTACCGGGACAGGGGTCTGCACGAGCAGTACTTC	CASSSYRDRGLHEQYF
TRBV14	NA	NA	TRBJ1-1	TGTGCCAGCAGCGGGTTCATGAACACTGAAGCTTTCTTT	CASSGFMNTEAFF
TRBV19	NA	NA	TRBJ1-6	TGTGCCAGTAGCCGGGGGGCCTATAATTCACCCCTCCACTTT	CASSRGAYNSPLHF
TRBV27	NA	TRBD2	TRBJ2-7	TGTGCCAGCAGTTTATCAGGGAGGGGCGAGCAGTACTTC	CASSLSGRGEQYF
TRBV6-5	NA	NA	TRBJ1-2	TGTGCCAGCAGTTTTGGGGGAGGTGGCTACACCTTC	CASSFGGGGYTF
TRBV28	NA	NA	TRBJ1-2	TGTGCCAGCAGGCCGGGACATACCTATGGCTACACCTTC	CASRPGHTYGYTF
TRBV9	NA	NA	TRBJ1-3	TGTGCCAGCAGCGTAGAGGGGGGACCGGTTGGCCTTGGAAACACCATATATTTT	CASSVEGGPVGLGNTIYF
TRBV5-1	NA	TRBD1	TRBJ2-7	TGCGCCAGCAGCTTGGCCGCGGACAGGTTCTCCTACGAGCAGTACTTC	CASSLAADRFSYEQYF
TRBV19	once	TRBD1	TRBJ1-4	TGTGCCAGTAGTCTGCTCGGGACAGGCGGAAATGAAAAACTGTTTTTT	CASSLLGTGGNEKLFF
TRBV7-9	NA	NA	TRBJ1-5	TGTGCCAGCAGCCGGTCGGGTGGGCTGAATCAGCCCCAGCATTTT	CASSRSGGLNQPQHF
TRBV28	NA	NA	TRBJ2-3	TGTGCCAGCAGTTTAGCCGACGGGTATATTCCGCAGTATTTT	CASSLADGYIPQYF
TRBV11-2	NA	NA	TRBJ1-6	TGTGCCAGCAGCGACCCAGGGAGCTCCTATAATTCACCCCTCCACTTT	CASSDPGSSYNSPLHF
TRBV2	NA	TRBD1	TRBJ1-2	TGTGCCGGCCGGGACAGGGGGCCTGTGGGGTATGGCTACACCTTC	CAGRDRGPVGYGYTF
TRBV4-1	NA	NA	TRBJ1-1	TGCGCCAGCAGCCACCTGGACAGAAATTATGCTGAAGCTTTCTTT	CASSHLDRNYAEAFF
TRBV7-9	NA	NA	TRBJ2-7	TGTGCCAGCAGCTTACACGGCTACGAGCAGTACTTC	CASSLHGYEQYF
TRBV7-3	NA	TRBD2	TRBJ2-3	TGTGCCAGCAGCATTACTAGCGGGAGGCGGGATACGCAGTATTTT	CASSITSGRRDTQYF
TRBV10-3	once	NA	TRBJ1-3	TGTGCCATCAGTGAGTCGTACGGGCCCAACACCATATATTTT	CAISESYGPNTIYF
TRBV6-5	NA	TRBD1	TRBJ1-2	TGTGCCAGCAGTTACTCCGGGACAGTCAACTATGGCTACACCTTC	CASSYSGTVNYGYTF
TRBV27	NA	NA	TRBJ2-1	TGTGCCAGCACGGCAGGCGCCTACAATGAGCAGTTCTTC	CASTAGAYNEQFF
TRBV5-5	NA	NA	TRBJ1-1	TGTGCCAGCAGCGGAGGATGGGGGATCACTGAAGCTTTCTTT	CASSGGWGITEAFF
TRBV10-1	NA	NA	TRBJ2-5	TGCGCCAGCAGTGAGTCGGGGAGGACCCAGTACTTC	CASSESGRTQYF
TRBV4-1	NA	TRBD2	TRBJ2-3	TGCGCCAGCAGCCAAGGGCGGGCGGGAGCAACAGATACGCAGTATTTT	CASSQGRAGATDTQYF
TRBV27	few	NA	TRBJ2-4	TGTGCCAGCAGTTCCAATCCAGGGGATCGGAACATTCAGTACTTC	CASSSNPGDRNIQYF
TRBV4-1	NA	TRBD1	TRBJ2-1	TGCGCCAGCAGTCTACCAAAGGACAGGAGCTCCTACAATGAGCAGTTCTTC	CASSLPKDRSSYNEQFF
TRBV19	once	TRBD1	TRBJ1-5	TGTGCCAGTCGAAGGGGGCTAACGCAGCCCCAGCATTTT	CASRRGLTQPQHF
TRBV6-4	NA	NA	TRBJ1-1	TGTGCCAGCAGTGACTCGGGCGGGAAAGCTTTCTTT	CASSDSGGKAFF
TRBV28	NA	NA	TRBJ2-6	TGTGCCAGCCTCAAGGTCCCTAGGGCCAACGTCCTGACTTTC	CASLKVPRANVLTF
TRBV15	NA	NA	TRBJ2-5	TGTGCCACCAGCAGAGGGGCAGGGGAGACCCAGTACTTC	CATSRGAGETQYF
TRBV5-1	NA	NA	TRBJ2-2	TGCGCCACCCAACCGGCTCCGGGCAACACCGGGGAGCTGTTTTTT	CATQPAPGNTGELFF
TRBV28	NA	TRBD1	TRBJ1-1	TGTGCCAGCAGTCCCCCCTACAGGGGAGGCCTGGAAGCTTTCTTT	CASSPPYRGGLEAFF
TRBV7-9	once	TRBD1	TRBJ2-3	TGTGCCAGCAGCAGCCGACAGGGGGCGAAAGATACGCAGTATTTT	CASSSRQGAKDTQYF
TRBV11-2	NA	TRBD2	TRBJ2-1	TGTGCCAGCAGCTATGGACTAGCGGGAGGGTGGCAGTTCTTC	CASSYGLAGGWQFF
TRBV30	NA	NA	TRBJ1-6	TGTGCCTGGAGTTTGGGGGTCCCAAGTTCTTATTCACCCCTCCACTTT	CAWSLGVPSSYSPLHF
TRBV15	NA	NA	TRBJ2-7	TGTGCCACCAGCCGCGACGTAGTCTACGAGCAGTACTTC	CATSRDVVYEQYF
TRBV25-1	NA	TRBD2	TRBJ2-5	TGTGCCAGCAGTGCGGGACTACTAGATCAAGAGACCCAGTACTTC	CASSAGLLDQETQYF